A selection of T cell receptor beta chains follows, all from one sample in a study of CD8 T cells in Susac syndrome. TCRdb re-called the immunoSEQ multiplex PCR reads with MiXCR, one entry per CDR3 protein. This sample carries about 240,000 distinct CDR3 sequences, about 95% of them seen once, and the ten largest clones take approximately 0.094%. Source material: CD4+ T cells from PBMCs. The source is a human donor with Susac syndrome. Both conserved end residues are trimmed from each CDR3. Clone size is given for some rows only: seen once, a few or many times, or a class if the clone is expanded.

V gene | clone size | CDR3 protein
TRBV13 | NA | ASSPRAELNEQF
TRBV4-1 | NA | ASSQDLSGGGDTQY
TRBV28 | NA | ASTRDLAKNIQY
TRBV18 | NA | ASSPPGTEQF
TRBV20-1 | NA | SARAGGLFGYNEQF
TRBV23-1 | NA | ASSQLGGQGGFYEQY
TRBV7-9 | NA | ASSGPQGVPYEQY
TRBV20-1 | NA | SARREGTNYGYT
TRBV18 | NA | ASSFIYSTNTEAF
TRBV14 | NA | ASSQEGHTQY
TRBV5-1 | NA | ASSLTSPSYGYT
TRBV5-4 | NA | ASSRVGEPYEQY
TRBV20-1 | NA | SARAAGTIDTQY
TRBV5-1 | once | ASSLGQDGDTQY
TRBV10-3 | NA | AISESHDGGPSGSESYNEQF
TRBV20-1 | NA | SVFVAGAYEQY
TRBV20-1 | NA | SARYSGIYGYT
TRBV5-4 | NA | ASSALDREETQY
TRBV12-3/TRBV12-4 | NA | ASSPAGASLEQY
TRBV12-3/TRBV12-4 | NA | ASSHTGDETQY